This T cell receptor (beta chain) derives from a study of response to subunit inactivated influenza vaccine. Regarding the study as a whole: There was a suggestion from the authors that each seasonal influenza vaccination recruits few new T cells.

In regard to this clonotype: What it binds is not known.

TCRdb re-called the RT-PCR reads with MiXCR, one entry per CDR3 protein. The sample contains fewer than 600,000 distinct CDR3 sequences, approximately 7.7% of which appear only once. After removal of 5 bases from V and 4 bases from J, the junction contained 7 bases not matched to a gene. Germline V gene lookup returns CDR1 SGHTA and CDR2 FQGNSA. This CDR3 is built from 15 residues. The clonotype was recovered from a man aged 50 to 69 who received an inactivated influenza vaccine. Sequencing was performed on PBMCs from blood, taken around 25 months after vaccination. The rearrangement links TRBV7-2 to TRBJ1-5; 8 bases line up with TRBD1. The DNA of the CDR3 is TGTGCCAGCAGCGCGCCAGGGGGCTCTAATCAGCCCCAGCATTTT. Translation gives CASSAPGGSNQPQHF. Supplemented by reference TRBV7-2 and TRBJ1-5, the full variable domain reads GAGVSQSPSNKVTEKGKDVELRCDPISGHTALYWYRQSLGQGLEFLIYFQGNSAPDKSGLPSDRFSAERTGGSVSTLTIQRTQQEDSAVYLCASSAPGGSNQPQHFGDGTRLSIL.